This is a list of T cell receptor beta chains from one sample in a study of blood T cell repertoires in COVID-19. Method: immunoSEQ multiplex PCR; TCRdb's copy keeps in-frame clones and lacks some. Of 300,000 to 500,000 clones in the sample, around 87% were seen once. Sequences were obtained from PBMCs or T cells enriched from blood (not recorded which). These receptors were obtained from a woman aged 25 to 45 with acute COVID-19. Both conserved end residues are part of each CDR3. The D gene is left open where the match is weak. Clone size is stated in some rows and not others, as once, few, many or a class when expanded.

V: TRBV7-2
size: NA
D: TRBD1
J: TRBJ1-4
CDR3: CASSPSTGGNEKLFF
DNA: TGTGCCAGCAGCCCCTCGACAGGGGGTAATGAAAAACTGTTTTTT

V: TRBV25-1
size: NA
D: TRBD2
J: TRBJ2-2
CDR3: CASSEGGLTGELFF
DNA: TGTGCCAGCAGTGAGGGGGGGTTGACCGGGGAGCTGTTTTTT

V: TRBV10-2
size: NA
D: NA
J: TRBJ1-3
CDR3: CASSTGGAGNTIYF
DNA: TGCGCCAGCAGTACGGGGGGCGCGGGAAACACCATATATTTT

V: TRBV5-1
size: once
D: TRBD2
J: TRBJ2-3
CDR3: CASSVLAEGTDTQYF
DNA: TGCGCCAGCAGCGTACTAGCGGAGGGCACAGATACGCAGTATTTT

V: TRBV11-3
size: NA
D: NA
J: TRBJ2-3
CDR3: CASSLDLQRDTQYF
DNA: TGTGCCAGCAGCTTAGATCTCCAGCGGGATACGCAGTATTTT

V: TRBV2
size: NA
D: TRBD1
J: TRBJ1-1
CDR3: CASRDRTGLNTEAFF
DNA: TGTGCCAGCAGAGACCGGACAGGGCTGAACACTGAAGCTTTCTTT

V: TRBV7-9
size: NA
D: NA
J: TRBJ2-3
CDR3: CASTVAGSRTDTQYF
DNA: TGTGCCAGCACCGTGGCGGGGTCGAGAACAGATACGCAGTATTTT

V: TRBV2
size: once
D: NA
J: TRBJ2-4
CDR3: CASTLGGATKNIQYF
DNA: TGTGCCAGCACGCTTGGTGGGGCTACCAAAAACATTCAGTACTTC

V: TRBV2
size: NA
D: TRBD1
J: TRBJ1-6
CDR3: CASSRQGSDNSPLHF
DNA: TGTGCCAGCAGTAGACAGGGTTCGGATAATTCACCCCTCCACTTT

V: TRBV9
size: NA
D: NA
J: TRBJ1-4
CDR3: CASSVDVRGGGKLFF
DNA: TGTGCCAGCAGCGTAGATGTCAGGGGCGGGGGAAAACTGTTTTTT

V: TRBV5-4
size: NA
D: TRBD1
J: TRBJ2-7
CDR3: CASSVDRDEQYF
DNA: TGTGCCAGCAGCGTAGACAGGGACGAGCAGTACTTC

V: TRBV7-2
size: few
D: NA
J: TRBJ1-6
CDR3: CASSAASSYNSPLHF
DNA: TGTGCCAGCAGCGCCGCGAGCTCCTATAATTCACCCCTCCACTTT

V: TRBV5-1
size: NA
D: NA
J: TRBJ2-3
CDR3: CASSRSPDTQYF
DNA: TGCGCCAGCAGCCGTTCCCCAGATACGCAGTATTTT

V: TRBV4-1
size: NA
D: NA
J: TRBJ2-7
CDR3: CASSQGSSYEQYF
DNA: TGCGCCAGCAGCCAAGGGTCGAGCTACGAGCAGTACTTC

V: TRBV7-3
size: few
D: NA
J: TRBJ1-3
CDR3: CASSLTGSSGNTIYF
DNA: TGTGCCAGCAGCTTAACCGGGAGCTCTGGAAACACCATATATTTT

V: TRBV25-1
size: NA
D: NA
J: TRBJ1-5
CDR3: CASSTLCRSINQPQHF
DNA: TGTGCCAGCAGTACCCTTTGCAGGTCTATCAATCAGCCCCAGCATTTT

V: TRBV12-3/TRBV12-4
size: NA
D: NA
J: TRBJ2-7
CDR3: CASSRHAYEQYF
DNA: TGTGCCAGCAGCAGACATGCCTACGAGCAGTACTTC

V: TRBV7-2
size: NA
D: NA
J: TRBJ1-1
CDR3: CASSLEGRNTEAFF
DNA: TGTGCCAGCAGCTTAGAGGGGCGAAACACTGAAGCTTTCTTT

V: TRBV3-1/TRBV3-2
size: once
D: TRBD1
J: TRBJ2-7
CDR3: CASSPWDSSNPFYEQYF
DNA: TGTGCCAGCAGCCCTTGGGACAGTTCTAACCCATTTTACGAGCAGTACTTC

V: TRBV24-1
size: NA
D: NA
J: TRBJ2-1
CDR3: CATSDGADNEQFF
DNA: TGTGCCACCAGTGATGGAGCGGACAATGAGCAGTTCTTC

V: TRBV5-1
size: NA
D: NA
J: TRBJ2-3
CDR3: CASSPPGTDTQYF
DNA: TGCGCCAGCAGCCCGCCCGGGACAGATACGCAGTATTTT

V: TRBV27
size: NA
D: NA
J: TRBJ2-7
CDR3: CASSLTPEAASYEQYF
DNA: TGTGCCAGCAGTCTAACCCCGGAAGCGGCTTCCTACGAGCAGTACTTC

V: TRBV18
size: NA
D: NA
J: TRBJ1-1
CDR3: CASSNLGAEGTEAFF
DNA: TGTGCCAGCTCGAATCTGGGTGCGGAGGGCACTGAAGCTTTCTTT

V: TRBV5-4
size: NA
D: TRBD1
J: TRBJ2-5
CDR3: CASSGTGSETQYF
DNA: TGTGCCAGCAGCGGGACAGGGTCGGAGACCCAGTACTTC

V: TRBV6-5
size: NA
D: NA
J: TRBJ1-6
CDR3: CASSYRRYNSPLHF
DNA: TGTGCCAGCAGCTACAGGAGGTATAATTCACCCCTCCACTTT

V: TRBV6-5
size: NA
D: NA
J: TRBJ1-5
CDR3: CASGENYSNQPQHF
DNA: TGTGCCAGCGGAGAGAATTATAGCAATCAGCCCCAGCATTTT

V: TRBV6-5
size: NA
D: NA
J: TRBJ1-3
CDR3: CASSTRISGNTIYF
DNA: TGTGCCAGCAGTACGAGGATATCTGGAAACACCATATATTTT

V: TRBV18
size: NA
D: TRBD1
J: TRBJ2-2
CDR3: CASSPTRGPGGELFF
DNA: TGTGCCAGCTCACCTACCAGGGGGCCCGGCGGGGAGCTGTTTTTT

V: TRBV5-4
size: NA
D: NA
J: TRBJ1-1
CDR3: CASSRGQQNTEAFF
DNA: TGTGCCAGCAGCAGAGGACAGCAGAACACTGAAGCTTTCTTT

V: TRBV5-8
size: few
D: TRBD2
J: TRBJ2-5
CDR3: CASSAWTSGGQETQYF
DNA: TGTGCCAGCAGCGCCTGGACTAGCGGGGGGCAGGAGACCCAGTACTTC

V: TRBV9
size: NA
D: TRBD1
J: TRBJ1-3
CDR3: CATGTGLISGNTIYF
DNA: TGTGCCACCGGGACAGGCCTTATTTCCGGAAACACCATATATTTT

V: TRBV19
size: once
D: TRBD1
J: TRBJ1-2
CDR3: CASSIATPGQGAHGYTF
DNA: TGTGCCAGTAGTATAGCAACACCGGGACAGGGGGCGCATGGCTACACCTTC

V: TRBV6-5
size: NA
D: NA
J: TRBJ1-1
CDR3: CASSATGNTEAFF
DNA: TGTGCCAGCAGCGCGACAGGGAACACTGAAGCTTTCTTT

V: TRBV6-5
size: once
D: NA
J: TRBJ1-3
CDR3: CASTHEITGGNTIYF
DNA: TGTGCCAGCACTCACGAAATTACAGGGGGAAACACCATATATTTT

V: TRBV12-3/TRBV12-4
size: NA
D: NA
J: TRBJ1-1
CDR3: CASSSHDNTEAFF
DNA: TGTGCCAGCAGTTCACATGATAACACTGAAGCTTTCTTT

V: TRBV6-2/TRBV6-3
size: NA
D: TRBD1
J: TRBJ1-2
CDR3: CASSDGTVSGYTF
DNA: TGTGCCAGCAGTGACGGGACAGTGTCTGGCTACACCTTC

V: TRBV29-1
size: NA
D: TRBD2
J: TRBJ2-3
CDR3: CSVPTSGGSDTQYF
DNA: TGCAGCGTTCCAACTAGCGGGGGGTCAGATACGCAGTATTTT

V: TRBV2
size: NA
D: TRBD1
J: TRBJ1-6
CDR3: CASSDRGTYNSPLHF
DNA: TGTGCCAGCAGCGACAGGGGTACCTATAATTCACCCCTCCACTTT

V: TRBV6-5
size: NA
D: NA
J: TRBJ1-1
CDR3: CASTPWGQAEAFF
DNA: TGTGCCAGCACCCCTTGGGGGCAGGCCGAAGCTTTCTTT

V: TRBV7-6
size: NA
D: TRBD1
J: TRBJ1-1
CDR3: CASSTGQGMNTEAFF
DNA: TGTGCCAGCAGCACCGGACAGGGGATGAACACTGAAGCTTTCTTT

V: TRBV5-5
size: once
D: NA
J: TRBJ2-5
CDR3: CASSLEPGRKTQYF
DNA: TGTGCCAGCAGCTTGGAACCGGGGAGAAAGACCCAGTACTTC

V: TRBV25-1
size: once
D: NA
J: TRBJ1-1
CDR3: CASREGGTPEAFF
DNA: TGTGCCAGCAGGGAGGGGGGGACTCCTGAAGCTTTCTTT

V: TRBV19
size: few
D: NA
J: TRBJ1-5
CDR3: CASSIGFQPQHF
DNA: TGTGCCAGTAGTATCGGGTTCCAGCCCCAGCATTTT